These 24 T cell receptor beta chains originate from one sample sequenced in a study of cytomegalovirus exposure and HLA in healthy donors. Primers: 60 Vbeta forward and 13 Jbeta reverse. This table comes from immunoSEQ multiplex PCR, and its TCRdb copy is limited to in-frame clones, with some not included. Of some 170,000 clones in the sample, 70% to 85% were seen once. Input material: PBMCs. The source is a human donor in good health.

This chain links TRBV29-1 with TRBJ1-2, with D perhaps matching TRBD1 (5 bases). This CDR3 region has 12 residues. V was pared by 7 bases and J by 3 bases, with 12 bases between. Germline V lookup: CDR1 SQVTM, CDR2 ANQGSEA. CDR3 DNA: TGCAGCGCCGACCGGGGGTACTATGGCTACACCTTC. Translated, it gives CSADRGYYGYTF.

The V gene is TRBV19, the J gene TRBJ2-2; 8 bases are shared with TRBD1. V was clipped by 7 bases and J by 3 bases; unmatched bases: 4. The CDR3 loop spans 14 amino acids. Germline loops: CDR1 LNHDA, CDR2 SQIVND (reference sequence). The DNA of the CDR3 is TGTGCCAGTAACCAGGGGGCACACACCGGGGAGCTGTTTTTT. This codes for CASNQGAHTGELFF.

In this sample, this clone turned up a few times. The V gene is TRBV6-5, the J gene TRBJ1-2; D is undetermined. Germline V CDR1 and CDR2: MNHEY, SVGAGI. The CDR3 runs 12 residues. V gave up 4 bases and J gave up 4 bases, with 7 bases separating them. CDR3 in amino acids: CASSSHIYGYTF. The CDR3 nucleotides are TGTGCCAGCAGTTCACATATCTATGGCTACACCTTC.

This chain joins TRBV5-1 and TRBJ1-6; perhaps TRBD1 as D (6 bases). CDR1 SGHRS and CDR2 YFSETQ come from the germline V gene. Trimming took 3 bases from V and 8 from J, leaving 21 bases between them. The CDR3 covers 17 residues. CDR3 sequence (DNA): TGCGCCAGCAGCTACTGGGGCCCTGACAGGTTTGATTCACCCCTCCACTTT. Encoded protein: CASSYWGPDRFDSPLHF.

This clone appeared a single time. The sample holds other DNA sequences that translate to the same CDR3. This chain links TRBV7-2 with TRBJ1-1; 7 positions match TRBD1. The CDR3 spans 14 residues. With V trimmed by 3 bases and J by 4 bases, 5 bases remained unmatched. Germline loops: CDR1 SGHTA, CDR2 FQGNSA. The CDR3 bases are TGTGCCAGCAGCTTTAGGCAGGGGGGCACTGAAGCTTTCTTT. This translates into CASSFRQGGTEAFF. The full variable domain, in which reference TRBV7-2 and TRBJ1-1 provide the parts outside the CDR3, is GAGVSQSPSNKVTEKGKDVELRCDPISGHTALYWYRQSLGQGLEFLIYFQGNSAPDKSGLPSDRFSAERTGGSVSTLTIQRTQQEDSAVYLCASSFRQGGTEAFFGQGTRLTVV.

The chain recombines TRBV2 with TRBJ2-7; TRBD1 matches at 10 bases. V lost 9 bases and J lost 5; bases outside the gene matches: 1. CDR1 and CDR2 (germline): SNHLY, FYNNEI. The length of the CDR3 is 11 residues. CDR3: CARGTGDEQYF. The CDR3 DNA follows: TGTGCCAGGGGGACAGGGGACGAGCAGTACTTC.

The chain carries TRBV29-1 and TRBJ1-1, with 9 positions matching TRBD1. The CDR3 runs to 12 residues. Germline-derived CDR1 and CDR2 are SQVTM and ANQGSEA. With 3 bases clipped from V and 4 bases from J, the junction kept 0 bases outside the gene matches. The CDR3 loop is CSVEGQGTEAFF. The CDR3 DNA reads as TGCAGCGTTGAGGGACAGGGCACTGAAGCTTTCTTT. The complete variable domain, with remaining parts taken from reference TRBV29-1 and TRBJ1-1, reads SAVISQKPSRDICQRGTSLTIQCQVDSQVTMMFWYRQQPGQSLTLIATANQGSEATYESGFVIDKFPISRPNLTFSTLTVSNMSPEDSSIYLCSVEGQGTEAFFGQGTRLTVV.

The V call is TRBV7-2, the J call TRBJ2-5, with a possible D match to TRBD2 (6 bases). Trimming stripped 6 bases from V and 5 bases from J, with 13 bases between. The CDR3 is made up of 13 amino acids. The germline CDR1 and CDR2 sequences are SGHTA and FQGNSA. The CDR3: CASSEGRQETQYF. The CDR3 nucleotides are TGTGCCAGCAGTGAGGGGAGGCAGGAGACCCAGTACTTC.

This clone has only a few counts. V usage is TRBV7-2 and J usage is TRBJ2-7; D may be TRBD1 (5 bases). Germline V gene sequence: CDR1 SGHTA, CDR2 FQGNSA. The ends were cut back, 3 bases at V and 1 base at J, with 10 bases in the middle. This CDR3 spans 14 amino acids. CDR3 bases: TGTGCCAGCAGCTTCCCGACAGAATCCTACGAGCAGTACTTC. This sequence encodes CASSFPTESYEQYF. Combining the CDR3 with reference TRBV7-2 and TRBJ2-7 gives the whole variable domain GAGVSQSPSNKVTEKGKDVELRCDPISGHTALYWYRQSLGQGLEFLIYFQGNSAPDKSGLPSDRFSAERTGGSVSTLTIQRTQQEDSAVYLCASSFPTESYEQYFGPGTRLTVT.

This rearrangement joins TRBV6-4 to TRBJ1-1; D gene unclear. CDR3 length: 15 amino acids. CDR1 and CDR2 (germline): MRHNA, SNTAGT. Trimming took 0 bases from V and 0 from J, leaving 8 bases between them. CDR3 in amino acids: CASSDSPGMNTEAFF. CDR3 in DNA: TGTGCCAGCAGTGACTCCCCGGGAATGAACACTGAAGCTTTCTTT.

V is TRBV9 and J is TRBJ2-5, with TRBD1 matching 7 bases. TRBJ2-7 matches the DNA end more closely, so the J call is doubtful. This CDR3 region has 15 residues. Germline CDR1 and CDR2: SGDLS and YYNGEE. Here the CDR3 DNA reads TGTGCCAGCAGCGTAGATAGAGGGGGCTTCTACGAGCAGTACTTC. It is translated as CASSVDRGGFYEQYF.

In this sample, this clone turned up a few times. This chain uses TRBV6-5 with TRBJ1-5, with TRBD1 as a possible D gene (5 bases). The V end was cut by 6 bases, the J end by 5 bases, with 11 bases between. Germline V gives CDR1 MNHEY, CDR2 SVGAGI. The CDR3 consists of 13 residues. In DNA form, the CDR3 reads TGTGCCAGCAGGCGACAGAACGATCAGCCCCAGCATTTT. It is translated as CASRRQNDQPQHF.

The J gene is TRBJ2-5, the V gene TRBV5-6, with 8 bases identical to TRBD1. CDR3 length: 13 amino acids. J lost 3 bases, V lost 4 bases, and 2 bases had no gene match. CDR1 SGHDT and CDR2 YYEEEE come from the germline V gene. CDR3: CASSEQGEETQYF. The CDR3 nucleotides are TGTGCCAGCAGCGAACAGGGGGAAGAGACCCAGTACTTC.

The chain uses TRBV5-1 and TRBJ2-2; tentative D call: TRBD2 (6 bases). CDR1 SGHRS and CDR2 YFSETQ come from the germline V gene. Trimming left V 4 bases short and J 7 bases short, with 23 bases between. This CDR3 has 17 residues. DNA for the CDR3: TGCGCCAGCAGCCTCCGGGTGCTGACTAGGACAAACGGGGAGCTGTTTTTT. It codes for CASSLRVLTRTNGELFF.

The chain joins TRBV19 to TRBJ1-1, with D perhaps TRBD1 (6 bases). The germline CDR1 and CDR2 sequences are LNHDA and SQIVND (reference sequence). The CDR3 length is 15 residues. V lost 4 bases and J lost 0, with 12 bases in between. The CDR3 is CASSRTAVLNTEAFF. CDR3 DNA sequence: TGTGCCAGTAGTAGGACAGCGGTCCTGAACACTGAAGCTTTCTTT.

CDR3 protein: CASSLAQGARGVLTF. The DNA of the CDR3 is TGCGCCAGCAGCTTGGCGCAGGGGGCGCGTGGGGTCCTGACTTTC. This sequence joins TRBV5-1 and TRBJ2-6, with TRBD1 identical over 8 bases. J gave up 13 bases and V 0 bases, and 9 bases lay outside the gene matches. The CDR3 contains 15 residues. Per germline, CDR1 SGHRS and CDR2 YFSETQ.

V and J are TRBV9 and TRBJ2-7; 7 bases are a match to TRBD2. CDR1 and CDR2 from the germline V gene are SGDLS and YYNGEE. The CDR3 totals 15 residues. After removal of 0 bases from V and 4 bases from J, the junction contained 7 bases not matched to a gene. The CDR3 DNA reads as TGTGCCAGCAGCGTAGGCCCGGGGGGAGGGTACGAGCAGTACTTC. Its protein product is CASSVGPGGGYEQYF. The full variable domain, in which reference TRBV9 and TRBJ2-7 provide the parts outside the CDR3, is DSGVTQTPKHLITATGQRVTLRCSPRSGDLSVYWYQQSLDQGLQFLIQYYNGEERAKGNILERFSAQQFPDLHSELNLSSLELGDSALYFCASSVGPGGGYEQYFGPGTRLTVT.

The J gene is TRBJ1-1, the V gene TRBV11-1, with a tentative D call TRBD1 (5 bases). With 3 bases removed from V and 0 bases from J, the gap between germline ends came to 8 bases. The germline gives CDR1 SGHAT, CDR2 FQDESV (reference sequence). The CDR3 length is 14 residues. CDR3 loop: CASSFRQMNTEAFF. CDR3 nucleotides: TGTGCCAGCAGCTTCCGACAGATGAACACTGAAGCTTTCTTT.

This clone was observed a few times. The chain carries TRBV6-5 and TRBJ1-5; the match to TRBD1 covers 7 bases. In germline, CDR1 is MNHEY, CDR2 SVGAGI. The J segment lost 6 bases and the V segment lost 5 bases, leaving 4 bases of the junction unmatched. This CDR3 comprises 13 residues. The CDR3 DNA sequence: TGTGCCAGCAGTGAGGACAGGCGTCAGCCCCAGCATTTT. It translates to CASSEDRRQPQHF.

The V and J genes are TRBV6-6 and TRBJ1-2, with 10 bases identical to TRBD1. The V gene's germline CDR1 is MNHNY and CDR2 SVGAGI (reference sequence). J lost 0 bases, V lost 4 bases, and 5 bases had no gene match. There are 16 residues in the CDR3. This chain's CDR3 is CASSSRQGAPNYGYTF. As DNA, the CDR3 is TGTGCCAGCAGTTCCAGACAGGGGGCCCCTAACTATGGCTACACCTTC.

With respect to this clone: Sequence at one end of the junction differs from germline and may be a read error. The chain uses TRBV6-5 and TRBJ1-5, with 7 bases fitting TRBD1. The CDR3 contains 14 residues. CDR1 is MNHEY, CDR2 SVGAGI, per germline. The CDR3 DNA is TGTGCCAGCAGTTACTCAGGGGGCAAGCAGCCCCAGCATTTT. As protein: CASSYSGGKQPQHF.

The J gene is TRBJ1-5, the V gene TRBV28; TRBD1 matches at 8 bases. The CDR3 length is 17 residues. Germline V CDR1 and CDR2: MDHEN, SYDVKM. V gave up 2 bases and J gave up 1 base; unmatched junction bases: 7. The CDR3 sequence: CASSLPRQGISNQPQHF. The DNA for the CDR3 is TGTGCCAGCAGTTTACCGCGACAGGGGATAAGCAATCAGCCCCAGCATTTT. Drawing the rest from reference TRBV28 and TRBJ1-5, the complete variable domain is DVKVTQSSRYLVKRTGEKVFLECVQDMDHENMFWYRQDPGLGLRLIYFSYDVKMKEKGDIPEGYSVSREKKERFSLILESASTNQTSMYLCASSLPRQGISNQPQHFGDGTRLSIL.

The chain joins TRBV6-5 to TRBJ2-7, with D perhaps TRBD1 (5 bases). With 2 bases removed from V and 5 bases from J, the gap between germline ends came to 13 bases. The CDR3 has 14 residues. The germline CDR1 and CDR2 sequences are MNHEY and SVGAGI. The CDR3 reads CASSYTPGYDEQYF. The CDR3, as DNA: TGTGCCAGCAGTTACACCCCAGGGTACGACGAGCAGTACTTC.

This chain connects TRBV5-4 to TRBJ2-7; no clear D gene. Germline loops: CDR1 SGHNT, CDR2 YYREEE (reference sequence). V lost 0 bases and J lost 4, with 11 bases in between. The CDR3 contains 14 residues. The CDR3 coding sequence is TGTGCCAGCAGCTTGGGGAGTGACGGGTACGAGCAGTACTTC. This translates into CASSLGSDGYEQYF. Using reference TRBV5-4 and TRBJ2-7 for the parts outside the CDR3, the full variable domain is ETGVTQSPTHLIKTRGQQVTLRCSSQSGHNTVSWYQQALGQGPQFIFQYYREEENGRGNFPPRFSGLQFPNYSSELNVNALELDDSALYLCASSLGSDGYEQYFGPGTRLTVT.